This T cell receptor (beta chain) emerged from a study of circulating CD8 cells and anti-PD-1 response in melanoma. This clonotype ranks as medium-sized (0.01 to 0.1%). Using approximately 14 ng of total RNA, TCR libraries were made with the QIAseq Immune Repertoire TCR panel. TCRdb processed the reads anew with MiXCR; each CDR3 protein has one entry. Among 750 to 950 distinct CDR3 sequences listed, approximately 7% were seen once. From live CD3+CD8+TCRalphabeta+ cells, four PD-1 and/or TIGIT subsets were sorted. The source is a human donor with melanoma. The sequenced sample was CD8+ T cells from PBMCs, obtained at baseline or after one month of anti-PD-1 therapy (not recorded which).

This chain's CDR3 is CASQPTGGIYEQYF. DNA for the CDR3: TGTGCCAGTCAACCGACAGGGGGCATCTACGAGCAGTACTTC. V is TRBV19 and J is TRBJ2-7; 10 nucleotides match TRBD1. There are 14 residues in the CDR3. The trim removed 8 bases at V and 3 bases at J, leaving 7 bases unmatched. Germline values: CDR1 LNHDA, CDR2 SQIVND (reference sequence).